The TCR beta chain under discussion was sequenced for a study of blood T cell repertoires in COVID-19. Study details: The United States, Italy and Spain provided the acute and convalescent COVID-19 samples.

V was cut by 5 bases and J by 4 bases, with 8 bases left in between. The length of the CDR3 is 12 residues. Germline CDR1 LNHDA, CDR2 SQIVND (reference sequence). The repertoire was sequenced with immunoSEQ multiplex PCR; TCRdb's copy has only in-frame clones and lacks some. The sample records around 180,000 clones, nearly 85% being singletons. This rearrangement joins TRBV19 to TRBJ1-1, with D possibly matching TRBD1 (5 bases). The sequence was obtained from a woman aged 25 to 39 with acute or convalescent COVID-19. The sequencing sample was made of peripheral blood. CDR3 in amino acids: CASSRQSTEAFF. CDR3 DNA: TGTGCCAGTAGTCGACAGAGCACTGAAGCTTTCTTT.